The 12 T cell receptor beta chains below come from one sample, sequenced in a study of monozygotic twins with inflammatory bowel disease. Reanalyzing the 5' RACE reads, TCRdb keeps one entry per CDR3 protein, without DNA. The sample table includes 150,000 to 200,000 distinct CDR3 sequences. The sequenced material came from blood. These receptors were collected from a human donor with ulcerative colitis or Crohn's disease, or a healthy co-twin of an affected twin (not recorded which).

V usage is TRBV18 and J usage is TRBJ1-1. The CDR3 loop spans 12 amino acids. CDR1 and CDR2 from the germline V gene are KGHSH and LQKENI. The CDR3 is CASSPIGTEAFF. The full variable domain, rest sourced from reference TRBV18 and TRBJ1-1, is NAGVMQNPRHLVRRRGQEARLRCSPMKGHSHVYWYRQLPEEGLKFMVYLQKENIIDESGMPKERFSAEFPKEGPSILRIQQVVRGDSAAYFCASSPIGTEAFFGQGTRLTVV.

The V and J genes are TRBV7-8 and TRBJ1-1. Per the germline V gene, CDR1 is SGHVS and CDR2 is FQNEAQ. The CDR3 runs 15 residues. This chain's CDR3 is CASSLGRVMNTEAFF. The full variable domain, with the rest looked up from reference TRBV7-8 and TRBJ1-1, is GAGVSQSPRYKVAKRGQDVALRCDPISGHVSLFWYQQALGQGPEFLTYFQNEAQLDKSGLPSDRFFAERPEGSVSTLKIQRTQQEDSAVYLCASSLGRVMNTEAFFGQGTRLTVV.

The V call is TRBV20-1, the J call TRBJ2-1; the TCRdb call, TRBD2, lacks DNA for checking. The CDR3 runs to 12 residues. Germline-derived CDR1 and CDR2 are DFQATT and SNEGSKA (reference sequence). This CDR3 is CSARDPTSWVFF.

V and J are TRBV18 and TRBJ2-1; the D call of TRBD1 rests on TCRdb alone, since no DNA is present to check it. Germline lookup yields CDR1 KGHSH and CDR2 LQKENI. The length of the CDR3 is 15 residues. The CDR3 sequence is CASSPRTGGNSEQFF.

The chain employs TRBV6-2 or TRBV6-3 and TRBJ2-7; absent DNA, TCRdb's TRBD1 call cannot be checked. Germline V CDR1 and CDR2: MNHEY, SVGEGT. The CDR3 runs to 16 residues. The CDR3: CASQVSRRPRTYEQYF.

The chain joins TRBV5-1 to TRBJ1-2. In germline, CDR1 is SGHRS, CDR2 YFSETQ. The CDR3 runs 13 residues. The CDR3 protein is CASSLDSAIGYTF.

The V and J genes are TRBV7-9 and TRBJ1-3; TCRdb's D call of TRBD1 is untestable without DNA. The CDR3 length is 16 residues. Germline-derived CDR1 and CDR2 are SEHNR and FQNEAQ (reference sequence). CDR3 amino acids: CASSPSDRPSGNTIYF. Supplemented by reference TRBV7-9 and TRBJ1-3, the full variable domain reads DTGVSQNPRHKITKRGQNVTFRCDPISEHNRLYWYRQTLGQGPEFLTYFQNEAQLEKSRLLSDRFSAERPKGSFSTLEIQRTEQGDSAMYLCASSPSDRPSGNTIYFGEGSWLTVV.

This chain connects TRBV7-2 to TRBJ2-7; the D call of TRBD2 rests on TCRdb alone, since no DNA is present to check it. The CDR3 spans 16 residues. CDR1 and CDR2 (germline): SGHTA, FQGNSA. The CDR3 sequence: CASSLLTSGRAREQYF.

The V and J genes are TRBV27 and TRBJ1-5; as DNA is missing, the TRBD1 call by TCRdb cannot be tested. CDR1 and CDR2 (germline): MNHEY, SMNVEV (reference sequence). The CDR3 runs to 14 residues. This chain's CDR3 is CASSFADRLQPQHF.

V gene TRBV20-1 combines with J gene TRBJ2-3; TCRdb returns TRBD2, unconfirmable since there is no DNA. The CDR3 loop spans 14 amino acids. Germline assignment: CDR1 DFQATT and CDR2 SNEGSKA (reference sequence). CDR3 amino acids: CSAPQVAATDTQYF.

The chain uses TRBV20-1 and TRBJ2-7; absent DNA, TCRdb's TRBD2 call cannot be checked. This CDR3 comprises 12 residues. Germline V gene lookup returns CDR1 DFQATT and CDR2 SNEGSKA (reference sequence). CDR3 residues: CSALADSYEQYF.

The chain has TRBV6-1 and TRBJ1-1; TCRdb calls TRBD1, which cannot be checked without DNA. The germline V gene encodes CDR1 MNHNS and CDR2 SASEGT. There are 15 residues in the CDR3. CDR3 residues: CASSATQGPRAEAFF.